This TCR beta chain was recorded in a study of cytomegalovirus exposure and HLA in healthy donors. The study, taken as a whole, reports: Looking again later, the authors saw that most CMV-associated TCR beta chains seemed HLA-restricted. Both high specificity and high sensitivity reportedly marked the classifier's diagnosis of cytomegalovirus status.

This clone was detected once. What it recognizes is unknown. This CDR3 region has 16 residues. The germline V gene encodes CDR1 SGHDT and CDR2 YYEEEE. The V end lost 6 bases, the J end lost 4 bases, and 19 bases lay between the germline ends. PCR was performed using 60 Vbeta and 13 Jbeta primers. As handled by the study authors: In a later analysis, 75 million to 95 million unique TCR beta chains included roughly 11 million shared by two or more donors. This table comes from immunoSEQ multiplex PCR, and its TCRdb copy is limited to in-frame clones, with some not included. V and J calls and clone size are given by that table; D and trimming were obtained from the DNA. The sample includes 180,000 or so clones, approximately 85% seen only once; the top ten take approximately 8.5%.

This TCR derives from a man aged 18 to 29 in good health and CMV-seropositive. This sequence joins TRBV5-6 and TRBJ2-2; a possible D gene is TRBD2 (7 bases). The sample was PBMCs. CDR3 in DNA: TGTGCCAGCACCCCCTTCGGGGGGCGAGGCACCGGGGAGCTGTTTTTT. This translates into CASTPFGGRGTGELFF.